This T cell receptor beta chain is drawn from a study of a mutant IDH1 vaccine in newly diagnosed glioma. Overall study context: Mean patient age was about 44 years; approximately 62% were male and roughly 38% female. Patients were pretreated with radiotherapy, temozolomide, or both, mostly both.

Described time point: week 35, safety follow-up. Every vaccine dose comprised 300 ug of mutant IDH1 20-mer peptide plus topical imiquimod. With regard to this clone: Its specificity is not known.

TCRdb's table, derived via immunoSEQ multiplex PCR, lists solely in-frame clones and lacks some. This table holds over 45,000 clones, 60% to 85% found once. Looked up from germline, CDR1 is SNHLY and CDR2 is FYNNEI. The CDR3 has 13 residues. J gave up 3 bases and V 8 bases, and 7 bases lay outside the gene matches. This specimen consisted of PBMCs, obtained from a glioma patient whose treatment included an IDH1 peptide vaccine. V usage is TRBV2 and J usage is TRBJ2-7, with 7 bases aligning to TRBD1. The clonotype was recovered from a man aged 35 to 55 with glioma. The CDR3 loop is CASGNRGVYEQYF. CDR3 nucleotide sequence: TGTGCCAGCGGGAACAGGGGTGTCTACGAGCAGTACTTC.